The present T cell receptor (beta chain) was sequenced within a study of Ad26.COV2.S vaccination and SARS-CoV-2 variants. Across the study: Ad26.COV2.S, an intramuscular injection, was given once or twice 56 days apart.

Data came from immunoSEQ multiplex PCR; TCRdb stores just in-frame clones and leaves some out. The sample lists more than 400,000 clones; approximately 90% were seen once. Treatment given: some 20 received Ad26.COV2.S at low or high dose, single or two shots; a few received placebo; per-sample allocation not given. The samples were gathered on day 63 after the first injection of vaccine or placebo. Donor was an adult aged 18-55 years in Boston. Sequences were derived from peripheral blood, sampled in a trial of Ad26.COV2.S vaccine versus placebo. This receptor was identified in a person between 18 and 65 years old who received the Ad26.COV2.S COVID-19 vaccine or a placebo.

The CDR3 nucleotides are TGTGCCAGCAGTTTGAGGTCGGCAGTGAACACCGGGGAGCTGTTTTTT. Translated, it gives CASSLRSAVNTGELFF. The chain carries TRBV5-4 and TRBJ2-2; D is uncertain. Germline assignment: CDR1 SGHNT and CDR2 YYREEE (reference sequence). This CDR3 spans 16 amino acids. The V end lost 5 bases, the J end lost 1 base, and 15 bases lay between the germline ends. The full variable domain, with the rest looked up from reference TRBV5-4 and TRBJ2-2, is ETGVTQSPTHLIKTRGQQVTLRCSSQSGHNTVSWYQQALGQGPQFIFQYYREEENGRGNFPPRFSGLQFPNYSSELNVNALELDDSALYLCASSLRSAVNTGELFFGEGSRLTVL.